This TCR beta chain emerged from a study of T cells in Graves' hyperthyroidism and ophthalmopathy. About the study: Peripheral blood was drawn at first diagnosis, prior to all treatment. Overall study results and limits: Most thyroid-expanded clonotypes above 0.001 were also found in blood.

This clonotype was seen many times. The antigen is unknown. The junction and the germline gene differ at one end; a read error may be behind it. TCR beta CDR3 sequences were amplified from RNA transcripts. Carried out on the TCR CDR3, a first-round RT-PCR used the HTBI primer set. TCRdb passed the multiplex PCR reads through MiXCR, listing each CDR3 protein once. The sample gives over 450,000 distinct CDR3 sequences, about an eighth of which show up once; less than 20% is in the top ten. The source of the PBMCs was 10 ml of fresh peripheral blood. CDR3 length equals 15 residues. The chain combines TRBV12-3 or TRBV12-4 with TRBJ1-2; TRBD1 matches 9 bases. The sequence was collected from a woman between 18 and 29 years old with Graves' hyperthyroidism. Sequencing used blood. The CDR3 DNA sequence: TGTGCCAGTAGTTTAGGCCAACCCGGGACAGGGGGCTACACCTTC. This gives the protein CASSLGQPGTGGYTF.